This TCR beta chain originates from a study of shared clonotypes between healthy human individuals. Trimming pared 1 base from V and 1 base from J, leaving 7 bases between. The CDR3 is 14 residues long. Germline V lookup: CDR1 SGHVS, CDR2 FQNEAQ. TCRdb's table, derived via immunoSEQ multiplex PCR, lists solely in-frame clones and lacks some. The profile covers roughly 1,500,000 clones, with approximately 98% appearing a single time and roughly 0.42% taken by the ten largest. The chain is built from TRBV7-8 and TRBJ1-1; the D gene is possibly TRBD1 (5 bases). Sequencing input: naive CD4+ T cells sorted from blood. The subset here: CD45RA+ positively selected. The clonotype comes from a man aged 30-40 years in good health. CDR3 sequence reads: CASSLVTGNTEAFF. The CDR3 nucleotides are TGTGCCAGCAGCTTAGTCACAGGGAACACTGAAGCTTTCTTT.